The text below deals with one T cell receptor beta chain. This sample was taken from a study of blood T cell repertoires in COVID-19. As for the study in general: PBMCs, B-cell-depleted T cells, or T cells provided the cDNA or gDNA that made up the material.

V was shortened by 3 bases and J by 0 bases, with 11 bases between the two germline ends. From germline, CDR1 is SGHVS and CDR2 FQNEAQ. CDR3 size: 15 residues. Per the original data handling: Reference gene primer amplification gave nucleated cell count estimates. Sequencing used immunoSEQ multiplex PCR; TCRdb keeps in-frame clones, though not all of them. V and J calls and clone size are as listed in that table; D and trimming were resolved from the DNA. The sample consists of about 130,000 clones, about 74% of them appearing once. The chain recombines TRBV7-8 with TRBJ2-5; maybe TRBD2 (6 bases). The material sequenced was peripheral blood. The sequence was obtained from a man between 60 and 70 years old with acute or convalescent COVID-19. The CDR3 reads CASSFERVYQETQYF. The CDR3 bases are TGTGCCAGCAGCTTCGAGCGGGTGTACCAAGAGACCCAGTACTTC.